This T cell receptor (beta chain) was profiled in a study of blood T cell repertoires in COVID-19. This clone was seen a few times. The protocol was immunoSEQ multiplex PCR, while the TCRdb copy is restricted to in-frame clones and leaves out a portion. The table records about 190,000 clones, around 85% of them present only once. Sequencing was performed on PBMCs or T cells enriched from blood (not recorded which). The sequence was collected from a woman in her thirties who had recovered from COVID-19.

The CDR3 DNA is TGTGCCAGCAGCGGACAGAGGACAGGGCTTCCCTATGGCTACACCTTC. Translating it yields CASSGQRTGLPYGYTF. The rearrangement links TRBV9 to TRBJ1-2; the match to TRBD1 covers 8 bases. The CDR3 sequence is 16 residues long. With 3 bases clipped from V and 4 bases from J, the junction kept 11 bases outside the gene matches. Germline assignment: CDR1 SGDLS and CDR2 YYNGEE.